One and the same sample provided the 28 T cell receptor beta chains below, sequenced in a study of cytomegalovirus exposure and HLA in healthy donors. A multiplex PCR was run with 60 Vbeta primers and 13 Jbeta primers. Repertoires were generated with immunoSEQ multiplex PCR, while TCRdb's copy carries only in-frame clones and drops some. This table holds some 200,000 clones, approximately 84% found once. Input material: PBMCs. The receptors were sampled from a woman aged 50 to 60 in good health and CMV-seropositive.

DNA for the CDR3: TGCGCCAGCAGCCAACCACACAGGGGATCCAAAAACATTCAGTACTTC. Translated, it gives CASSQPHRGSKNIQYF. The chain has TRBV4-1 and TRBJ2-4, with 7 bases aligning to TRBD1. Germline V gene sequence: CDR1 MGHRA, CDR2 YSYEKL. The CDR3 covers 16 residues. With 2 bases clipped from V and 2 bases from J, the junction kept 6 bases outside the gene matches.

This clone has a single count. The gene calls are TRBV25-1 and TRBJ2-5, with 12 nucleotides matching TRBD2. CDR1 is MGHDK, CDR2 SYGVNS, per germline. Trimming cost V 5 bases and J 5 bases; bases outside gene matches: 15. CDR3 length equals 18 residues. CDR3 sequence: CASSLRTSGARKKETQYF. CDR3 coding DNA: TGTGCCAGCAGTTTAAGGACTAGCGGGGCTAGAAAGAAGGAGACCCAGTACTTC. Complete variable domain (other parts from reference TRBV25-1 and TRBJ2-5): EADIYQTPRYLVIGTGKKITLECSQTMGHDKMYWYQQDPGMELHLIHYSYGVNSTEKGDLSSESTVSRIRTEHFPLTLESARPSHTSQYLCASSLRTSGARKKETQYFGPGTRLLVL.

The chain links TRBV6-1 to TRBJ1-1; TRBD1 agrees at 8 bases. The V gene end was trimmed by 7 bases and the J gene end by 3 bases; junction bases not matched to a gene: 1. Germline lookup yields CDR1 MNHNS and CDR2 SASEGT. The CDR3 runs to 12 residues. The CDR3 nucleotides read TGTGCCAGCAACAGGGGGGACACTGAAGCTTTCTTT. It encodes CASNRGDTEAFF.

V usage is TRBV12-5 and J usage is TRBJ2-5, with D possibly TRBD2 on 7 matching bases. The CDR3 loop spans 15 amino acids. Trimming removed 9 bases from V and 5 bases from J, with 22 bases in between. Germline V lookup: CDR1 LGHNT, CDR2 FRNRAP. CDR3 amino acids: CASAVGGGRFETQYF. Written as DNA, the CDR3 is TGTGCTAGCGCTGTGGGAGGGGGACGGTTTGAGACCCAGTACTTC.

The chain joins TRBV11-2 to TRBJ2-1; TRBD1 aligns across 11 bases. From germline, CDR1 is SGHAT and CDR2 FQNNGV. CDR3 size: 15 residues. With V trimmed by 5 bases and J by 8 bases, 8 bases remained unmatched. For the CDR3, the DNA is TGTGCCAGCAGCCCCGGACAGGGGGCTTACGATGAGCAGTTCTTC. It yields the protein CASSPGQGAYDEQFF.

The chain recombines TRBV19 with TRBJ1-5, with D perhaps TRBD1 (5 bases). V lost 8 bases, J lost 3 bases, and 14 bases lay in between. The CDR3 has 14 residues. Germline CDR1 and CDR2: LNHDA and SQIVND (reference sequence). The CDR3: CASSGGGNNQPQHF. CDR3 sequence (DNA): TGTGCCAGTTCTGGGGGGGGAAACAATCAGCCCCAGCATTTT. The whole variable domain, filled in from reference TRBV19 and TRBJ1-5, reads DGGITQSPKYLFRKEGQNVTLSCEQNLNHDAMYWYRQDPGQGLRLIYYSQIVNDFQKGDIAEGYSVSREKKESFPLTVTSAQKNPTAFYLCASSGGGNNQPQHFGDGTRLSIL.

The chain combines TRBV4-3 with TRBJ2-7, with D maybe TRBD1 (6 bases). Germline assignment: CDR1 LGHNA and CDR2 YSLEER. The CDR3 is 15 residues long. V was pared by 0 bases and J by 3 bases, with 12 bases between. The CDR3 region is CASSQENRVFYEQYF. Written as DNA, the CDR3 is TGCGCCAGCAGCCAAGAGAACAGGGTTTTCTACGAGCAGTACTTC.

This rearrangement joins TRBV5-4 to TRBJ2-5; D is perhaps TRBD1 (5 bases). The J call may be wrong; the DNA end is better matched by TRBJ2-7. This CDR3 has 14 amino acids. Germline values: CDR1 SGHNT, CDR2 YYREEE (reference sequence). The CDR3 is CASSIQGRTYEQYF. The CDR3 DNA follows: TGTGCCAGCAGCATCCAGGGCCGCACCTACGAGCAGTACTTC.

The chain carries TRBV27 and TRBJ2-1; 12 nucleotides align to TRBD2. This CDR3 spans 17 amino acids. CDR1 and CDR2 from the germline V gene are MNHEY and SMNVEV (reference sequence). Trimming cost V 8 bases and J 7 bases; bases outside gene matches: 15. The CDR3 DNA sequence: TGTGCCAGCCGACTGGCTAGCGGGGGGGCGTTAGGGAATGAGCAGTTCTTC. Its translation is CASRLASGGALGNEQFF.

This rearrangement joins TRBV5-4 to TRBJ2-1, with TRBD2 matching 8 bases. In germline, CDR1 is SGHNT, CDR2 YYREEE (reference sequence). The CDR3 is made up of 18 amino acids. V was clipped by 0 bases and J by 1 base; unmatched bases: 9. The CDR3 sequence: CASSLATRGGGSYNEQFF. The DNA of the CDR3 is TGTGCCAGCAGCTTGGCCACACGGGGGGGCGGTTCCTACAATGAGCAGTTCTTC. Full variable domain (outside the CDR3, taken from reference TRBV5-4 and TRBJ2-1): ETGVTQSPTHLIKTRGQQVTLRCSSQSGHNTVSWYQQALGQGPQFIFQYYREEENGRGNFPPRFSGLQFPNYSSELNVNALELDDSALYLCASSLATRGGGSYNEQFFGPGTRLTVL.

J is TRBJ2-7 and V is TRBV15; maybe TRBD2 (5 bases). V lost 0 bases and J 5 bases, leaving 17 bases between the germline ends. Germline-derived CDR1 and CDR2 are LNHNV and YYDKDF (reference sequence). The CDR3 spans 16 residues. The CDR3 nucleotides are TGTGCCACCAGCAGAGATTTGTCGGGGATTCGCGACGAGCAGTACTTC. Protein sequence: CATSRDLSGIRDEQYF.

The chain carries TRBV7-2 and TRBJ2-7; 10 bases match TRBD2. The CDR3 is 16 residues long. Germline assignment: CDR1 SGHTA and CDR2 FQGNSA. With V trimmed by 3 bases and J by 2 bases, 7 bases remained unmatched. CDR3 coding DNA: TGTGCCAGCAGCTTGGAAGGGAGCGGGGGGGCCTACGAGCAGTACTTC. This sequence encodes CASSLEGSGGAYEQYF. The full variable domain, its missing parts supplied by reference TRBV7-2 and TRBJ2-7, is GAGVSQSPSNKVTEKGKDVELRCDPISGHTALYWYRQSLGQGLEFLIYFQGNSAPDKSGLPSDRFSAERTGGSVSTLTIQRTQQEDSAVYLCASSLEGSGGAYEQYFGPGTRLTVT.

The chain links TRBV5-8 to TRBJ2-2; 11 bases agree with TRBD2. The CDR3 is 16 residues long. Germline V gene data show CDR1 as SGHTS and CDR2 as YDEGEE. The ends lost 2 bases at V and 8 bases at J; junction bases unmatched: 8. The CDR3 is CASSFSGTSGAGELFF. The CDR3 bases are TGTGCCAGCAGCTTTTCCGGGACTAGCGGCGCAGGGGAGCTGTTTTTT.

The CDR3: CASTKSQGDNQPQHF. The DNA of the CDR3 is TGTGCCAGCACCAAAAGTCAGGGGGACAATCAGCCCCAGCATTTT. V is TRBV6-6 and J is TRBJ1-5, with 7 bases that match TRBD1. This CDR3 contains 15 residues. V was pared by 7 bases and J by 3 bases, with 9 bases of the junction left unmatched. The V gene's germline CDR1 is MNHNY and CDR2 SVGAGI (reference sequence).

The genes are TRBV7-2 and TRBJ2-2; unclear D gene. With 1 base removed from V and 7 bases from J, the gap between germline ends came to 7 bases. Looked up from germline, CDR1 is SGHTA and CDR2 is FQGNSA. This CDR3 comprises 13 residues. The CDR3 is CASSLDSFGELFF. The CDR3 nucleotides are TGTGCCAGCAGCTTAGACTCATTCGGGGAGCTGTTTTTT.

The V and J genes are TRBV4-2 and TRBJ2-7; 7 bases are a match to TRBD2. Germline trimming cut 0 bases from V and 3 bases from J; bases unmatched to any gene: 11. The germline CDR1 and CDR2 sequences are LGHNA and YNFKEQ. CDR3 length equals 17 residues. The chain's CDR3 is CASSQDGGQGLLYEQYF. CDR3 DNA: TGTGCCAGCAGCCAAGATGGTGGGCAGGGACTACTCTACGAGCAGTACTTC.

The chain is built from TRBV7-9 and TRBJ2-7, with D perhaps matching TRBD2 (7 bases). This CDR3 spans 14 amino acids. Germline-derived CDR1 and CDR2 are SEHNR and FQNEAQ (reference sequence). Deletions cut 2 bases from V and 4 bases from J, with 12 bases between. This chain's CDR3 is CASSLRGGGYEQYF. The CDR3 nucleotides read TGTGCCAGCAGCTTAAGAGGGGGGGGTTACGAGCAGTACTTC.

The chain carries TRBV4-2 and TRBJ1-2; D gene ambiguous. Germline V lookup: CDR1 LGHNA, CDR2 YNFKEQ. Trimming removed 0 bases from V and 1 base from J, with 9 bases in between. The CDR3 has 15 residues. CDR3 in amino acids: CASSQESQLNYGYTF. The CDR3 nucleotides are TGTGCCAGCAGCCAAGAATCACAGCTTAACTATGGCTACACCTTC.

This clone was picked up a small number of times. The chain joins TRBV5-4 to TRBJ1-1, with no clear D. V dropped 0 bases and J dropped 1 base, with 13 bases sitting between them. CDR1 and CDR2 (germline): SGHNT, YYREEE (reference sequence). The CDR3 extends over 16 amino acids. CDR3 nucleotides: TGTGCCAGCAGCTTGGCAGGTGTCGGTGCGAACACTGAAGCTTTCTTT. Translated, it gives CASSLAGVGANTEAFF.

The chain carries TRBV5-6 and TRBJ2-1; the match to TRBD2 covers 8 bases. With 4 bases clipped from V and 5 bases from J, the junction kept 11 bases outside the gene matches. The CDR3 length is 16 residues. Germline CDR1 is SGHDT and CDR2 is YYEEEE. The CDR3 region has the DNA TGTGCCAGCAGCCGGAAACCAGCGGGGGCCAACAATGAGCAGTTCTTC. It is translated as CASSRKPAGANNEQFF. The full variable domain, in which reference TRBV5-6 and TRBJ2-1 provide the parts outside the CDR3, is DAGVTQSPTHLIKTRGQQVTLRCSPKSGHDTVSWYQQALGQGPQFIFQYYEEEERQRGNFPDRFSGHQFPNYSSELNVNALLLGDSALYLCASSRKPAGANNEQFFGPGTRLTVL.

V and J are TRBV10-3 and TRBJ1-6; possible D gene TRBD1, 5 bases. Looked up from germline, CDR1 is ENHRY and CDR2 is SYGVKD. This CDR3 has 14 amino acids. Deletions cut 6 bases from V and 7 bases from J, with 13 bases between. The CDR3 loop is CAIRGGTDNSPLHF. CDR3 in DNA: TGTGCCATCAGGGGAGGGACGGACAATTCACCCCTCCACTTT.

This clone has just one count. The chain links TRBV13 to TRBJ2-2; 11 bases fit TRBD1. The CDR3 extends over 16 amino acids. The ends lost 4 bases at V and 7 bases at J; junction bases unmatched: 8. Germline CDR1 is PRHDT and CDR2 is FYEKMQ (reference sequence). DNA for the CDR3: TGTGCCAGCAGCTCTACCGGGACAGGGGGGAGCGGGGAGCTGTTTTTT. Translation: CASSSTGTGGSGELFF.

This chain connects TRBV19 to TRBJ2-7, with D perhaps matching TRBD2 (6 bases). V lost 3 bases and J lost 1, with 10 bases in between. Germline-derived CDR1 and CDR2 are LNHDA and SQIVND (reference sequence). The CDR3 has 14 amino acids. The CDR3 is CASSISGSSYEQYF. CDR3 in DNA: TGTGCCAGTAGTATTAGCGGATCTTCCTACGAGCAGTACTTC.

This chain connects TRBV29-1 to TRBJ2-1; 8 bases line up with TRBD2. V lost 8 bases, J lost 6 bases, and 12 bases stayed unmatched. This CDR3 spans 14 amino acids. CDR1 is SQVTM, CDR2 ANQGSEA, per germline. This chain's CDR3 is CSSSGLAIGNEQFF. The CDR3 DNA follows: TGCAGCTCGTCCGGACTAGCTATTGGCAATGAGCAGTTCTTC.

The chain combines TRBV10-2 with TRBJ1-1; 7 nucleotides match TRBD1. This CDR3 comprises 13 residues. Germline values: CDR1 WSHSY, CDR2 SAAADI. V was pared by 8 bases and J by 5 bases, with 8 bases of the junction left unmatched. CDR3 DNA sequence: TGCGCCAGCGCCACAGGGGCGCGTACTGAAGCTTTCTTT. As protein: CASATGARTEAFF.

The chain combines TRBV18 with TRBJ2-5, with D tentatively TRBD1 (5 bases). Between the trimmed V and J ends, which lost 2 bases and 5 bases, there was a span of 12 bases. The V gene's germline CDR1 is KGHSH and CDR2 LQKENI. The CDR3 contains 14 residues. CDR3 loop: CASSPTAGWETQYF. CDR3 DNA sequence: TGTGCCAGCTCACCAACGGCAGGGTGGGAGACCCAGTACTTC.

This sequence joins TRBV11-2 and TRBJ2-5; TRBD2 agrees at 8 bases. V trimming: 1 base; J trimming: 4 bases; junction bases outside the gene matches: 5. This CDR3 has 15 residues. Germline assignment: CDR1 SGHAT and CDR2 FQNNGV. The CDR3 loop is CASSLAGGAAETQYF. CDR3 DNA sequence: TGTGCCAGCAGCTTAGCCGGGGGGGCCGCAGAGACCCAGTACTTC.

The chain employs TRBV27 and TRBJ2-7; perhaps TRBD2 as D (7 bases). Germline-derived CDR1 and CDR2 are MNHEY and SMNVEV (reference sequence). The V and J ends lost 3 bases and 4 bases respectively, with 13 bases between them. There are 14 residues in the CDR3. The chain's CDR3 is CASSFGGPMYEQYF. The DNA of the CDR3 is TGTGCCAGCAGTTTCGGGGGGCCTATGTACGAGCAGTACTTC.